This T cell receptor beta chain was sequenced for a study of Graves' ophthalmopathy and Graves' hyperthyroidism. The germline CDR1 and CDR2 sequences are MNHNS and SASEGT. CDR3 length: 15 amino acids. Amplification targeted the TCR beta CDR3 regions, with RNA transcripts as the source material. Investigators did first-round RT-PCR with HTBI primers, then second-round multiplex PCR. TCRdb re-called the multiplex PCR reads through MiXCR, storing one row per CDR3 protein. The sample consists of about 480,000 distinct CDR3 sequences, under 15% of them appearing once. This clonotype was seen ten or more times.

The chain is built from TRBV6-1 and TRBJ2-5; no reliable D call. The source is a woman in her 30s with Graves' ophthalmopathy. Sequenced material: blood. The DNA of the CDR3 is TGTACCATTATCAACGGGCCATGGCGGACGGAGACCCAGTACTTC. This encodes CTIINGPWRTETQYF.